This T cell receptor (beta chain) appears in the sequencing data of a study of cytomegalovirus exposure and HLA in healthy donors. Study findings and constraints: In a later analysis, HLA-C alleles had the fewest associated TCRs, DRB1 alleles the most. The authors judged a highly shared variant cluster likely a sequencing artifact. Most TCR sequences were rare, but some public TCRs occurred in many donors.

Only a few counts were recorded for this clone. Its antigen is not known. The CDR3 totals 16 residues. Germline V gene data show CDR1 as LNHDA and CDR2 as SQIVND (reference sequence). V lost 4 bases to trimming and J lost 0 bases, with 15 bases between them. The PCR used 60 Vbeta and 13 Jbeta primers. Measured with immunoSEQ multiplex PCR; TCRdb has only the in-frame clones, and not every one. The sample has 120,000 or so clones, roughly 72% seen once. Donors were ostensibly healthy at sampling, although undocumented immune exposures were probable. This rearrangement joins TRBV19 to TRBJ1-1, with D perhaps matching TRBD1 (6 bases). The sequence was collected from a man aged 35 to 55 in good health and CMV-seropositive. The sample taken for sequencing was PBMCs. The CDR3 region is CASSNLGRGMNTEAFF. CDR3 DNA: TGTGCCAGTAGTAACCTAGGCAGGGGTATGAACACTGAAGCTTTCTTT.